Below are 18 T cell receptor beta chains sequenced from a single sample in a study of cytomegalovirus exposure and HLA in healthy donors. Use of 60 Vbeta and 13 Jbeta primers characterized the PCR. Sequencing used immunoSEQ multiplex PCR; TCRdb keeps in-frame clones, though not all of them. The sample holds around 200,000 clones, around three quarters seen once. The sequenced sample was PBMCs. Source of these receptors: a woman under 40 in good health and CMV-seropositive.

The chain couples TRBV7-2 to TRBJ2-7; weak D call: TRBD1 (6 bases). The V end lost 5 bases, the J end lost 0 bases, and 11 bases lay between the germline ends. This CDR3 region has 14 residues. Germline V lookup: CDR1 SGHTA, CDR2 FQGNSA. CDR3 DNA sequence: TGTGCCAGCAGCCTTACAGGGAGCTCCTACGAGCAGTACTTC. As protein: CASSLTGSSYEQYF.

The rearrangement joins TRBV18 to TRBJ1-1; the match to TRBD1 covers 8 bases. CDR1 and CDR2 (germline): KGHSH, LQKENI. The CDR3 is made up of 12 amino acids. V was clipped by 4 bases and J by 7 bases; unmatched bases: 2. The CDR3 coding sequence is TGTGCCAGCTCACGCGGACAGGGTGAAGCTTTCTTT. Its protein product is CASSRGQGEAFF.

The chain combines TRBV6-5 with TRBJ1-5; a possible D gene is TRBD1 (6 bases). The germline V gene has CDR1 MNHEY and CDR2 SVGAGI. The CDR3 loop spans 15 amino acids. V gave up 6 bases and J gave up 7 bases, with 19 bases separating them. The CDR3 nucleotides read TGTGCCAGCAGCCAAACCGATGGACAGTACCAGCCCCAGCATTTT. It encodes CASSQTDGQYQPQHF.

This rearrangement joins TRBV11-2 to TRBJ2-1; 10 bases map to TRBD2. The CDR3 has 15 residues. The V gene's germline CDR1 is SGHAT and CDR2 FQNNGV. V shed 5 bases, J shed 8 bases, and the junction held 9 bases outside the gene matches. Here the CDR3 DNA reads TGTGCCAGCAGCACCACTAGCGGGGTCATGTATGAGCAGTTCTTC. Amino acids: CASSTTSGVMYEQFF.

This clone was recorded once. This chain connects TRBV20-1 to TRBJ2-3; D not resolved. The length of the CDR3 is 11 residues. CDR1 is DFQATT, CDR2 SNEGSKA, per germline (reference sequence). V lost 6 bases and J 2 bases, leaving 6 bases between the germline ends. The CDR3 protein is CSAPLTDTQYF. DNA of the CDR3: TGCAGTGCCCCCCTCACAGATACGCAGTATTTT.

The rearrangement joins TRBV25-1 to TRBJ2-1; 7 nucleotides match TRBD1. The J segment lost 3 bases and the V segment lost 2 bases, leaving 4 bases of the junction unmatched. The CDR3 totals 15 residues. Germline V gene sequence: CDR1 MGHDK, CDR2 SYGVNS. CDR3 amino acids: CASSESRGLYNEQFF. CDR3 DNA: TGTGCCAGCAGTGAAAGTAGGGGGCTCTACAATGAGCAGTTCTTC.

This rearrangement joins TRBV5-1 to TRBJ1-5; 10 bases fit TRBD1. The CDR3 has 16 amino acids. The J segment lost 7 bases and the V segment lost 3 bases, leaving 10 bases of the junction unmatched. Germline lookup yields CDR1 SGHRS and CDR2 YFSETQ. The CDR3 DNA follows: TGCGCCAGCAGCTACTATCCGGGACAGGGGTACCAGCCCCAGCATTTT. Protein: CASSYYPGQGYQPQHF.

DNA of the CDR3: TGTGCCAGCGCCCTCTCACTGGGGCTACCCGGGGAGCTGTTTTTT. Residues: CASALSLGLPGELFF. The chain employs TRBV27 and TRBJ2-2; possibly TRBD1 for D (5 bases). V lost 8 bases, J lost 6 bases, and 19 bases lay in between. Germline CDR1 and CDR2: MNHEY and SMNVEV (reference sequence). This CDR3 region has 15 residues.

V and J are TRBV5-1 and TRBJ2-3; 10 bases align to TRBD2. The trim removed 4 bases at V and 4 bases at J, leaving 9 bases unmatched. CDR1 is SGHRS, CDR2 YFSETQ, per germline. The CDR3 contains 16 residues. The CDR3 loop reads CASSPRVAGGSDTQYF. The CDR3 bases are TGCGCCAGCAGCCCCCGAGTAGCGGGAGGCTCAGATACGCAGTATTTT.

CDR3 protein: CASSLSSSGGSGEQFF. In DNA, the CDR3 is TGTGCCAGCAGTTTATCGTCTAGCGGGGGGTCCGGTGAGCAGTTCTTC. V is TRBV28 and J is TRBJ2-1, with TRBD2 matching 11 bases. Germline CDR1 MDHEN, CDR2 SYDVKM. Trimming took 1 base from V and 9 from J; bases not matched to a gene: 8. The CDR3 is 16 amino acids.

This sequence joins TRBV6-6 and TRBJ1-1; 7 bases fit TRBD1. The germline V gene encodes CDR1 MNHNY and CDR2 SVGAGI (reference sequence). J gave up 0 bases and V 3 bases, and 7 bases lay outside the gene matches. CDR3 size: 16 residues. DNA of the CDR3: TGTGCCAGCAGTTATAGCGCAGGGGGGTTGAACACTGAAGCTTTCTTT. This codes for CASSYSAGGLNTEAFF.

The V and J genes are TRBV6-1 and TRBJ1-1; TRBD1 is a possible D gene (6 bases). Germline values: CDR1 MNHNS, CDR2 SASEGT. Trimming removed 6 bases from V and 2 bases from J, with 13 bases in between. This CDR3 has 14 amino acids. CDR3 bases: TGTGCCAGCAGGGGAGGGGGGACTAACACTGAAGCTTTCTTT. Its translation: CASRGGGTNTEAFF.

This rearrangement joins TRBV5-8 to TRBJ1-5, with 10 bases that match TRBD1. CDR3 length equals 17 residues. Germline CDR1 and CDR2: SGHTS and YDEGEE. The V segment lost 2 bases and the J segment 1 base; nucleotides outside the gene matches: 6. CDR3 sequence reads: CASSFGTGDGSNQPQHF. The CDR3 region has the DNA TGTGCCAGCAGCTTTGGGACAGGGGATGGGAGCAATCAGCCCCAGCATTTT.

The J gene is TRBJ1-5, the V gene TRBV6-6, with D hard to call. Germline-derived CDR1 and CDR2 are MNHNY and SVGAGI (reference sequence). V lost 1 base and J lost 0, with 7 bases in between. The CDR3 consists of 15 residues. CDR3 protein: CASSYLGSSNQPQHF. DNA of the CDR3: TGTGCCAGCAGTTACTTAGGGAGTAGCAATCAGCCCCAGCATTTT.

The chain couples TRBV2 to TRBJ2-5; possible D gene TRBD2, 5 bases. V was clipped by 0 bases and J by 5 bases, with 13 bases between them. The CDR3 has 15 amino acids. Germline lookup yields CDR1 SNHLY and CDR2 FYNNEI. CDR3 DNA: TGTGCCAGCAGTGAAGCGACCGGACGGGATGAGACCCAGTACTTC. It is translated as CASSEATGRDETQYF.

The CDR3 DNA sequence: TGTGCCAGCAGTGACTTGGGACACAGAGGTGGCTACACCTTC. Protein sequence: CASSDLGHRGGYTF. J is TRBJ1-2 and V is TRBV6-1, with a weak D call TRBD1 (6 bases). V lost 3 bases and J lost 7, with 15 bases in between. Germline values: CDR1 MNHNS, CDR2 SASEGT. The CDR3 consists of 14 residues.

The chain joins TRBV9 to TRBJ1-6; D call uncertain. Trimming left V 0 bases short and J 6 bases short, with 10 bases between. The length of the CDR3 is 15 residues. Germline V gene data show CDR1 as SGDLS and CDR2 as YYNGEE. The CDR3 region is CASSVGGRGNSPLHF. The CDR3 nucleotides are TGTGCCAGCAGCGTAGGAGGGAGAGGTAATTCACCCCTCCACTTT.

The V gene is TRBV5-4, the J gene TRBJ1-3; weak D call: TRBD1 (6 bases). The ends were cut back, 4 bases at V and 0 bases at J, with 17 bases in the middle. There are 17 residues in the CDR3. Germline values: CDR1 SGHNT, CDR2 YYREEE (reference sequence). CDR3 amino acids: CASSPGGAGVSGNTIYF. The DNA for the CDR3 is TGTGCCAGCAGCCCCGGGGGGGCAGGAGTCTCTGGAAACACCATATATTTT.